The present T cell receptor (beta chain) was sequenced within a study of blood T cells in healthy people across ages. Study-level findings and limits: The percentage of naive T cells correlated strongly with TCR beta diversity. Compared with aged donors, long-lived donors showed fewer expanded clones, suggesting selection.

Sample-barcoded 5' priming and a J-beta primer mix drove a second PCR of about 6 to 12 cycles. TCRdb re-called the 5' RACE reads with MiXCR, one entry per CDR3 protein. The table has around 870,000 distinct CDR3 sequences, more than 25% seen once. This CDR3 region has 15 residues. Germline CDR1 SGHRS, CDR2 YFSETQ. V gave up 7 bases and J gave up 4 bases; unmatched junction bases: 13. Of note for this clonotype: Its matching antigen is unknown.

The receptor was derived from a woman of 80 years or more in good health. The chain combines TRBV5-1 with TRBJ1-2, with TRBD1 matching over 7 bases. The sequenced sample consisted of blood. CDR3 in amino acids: CASGRTGTASYGYTF. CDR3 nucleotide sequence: TGCGCCAGCGGCAGAACCGGGACAGCGAGCTATGGCTACACCTTC.